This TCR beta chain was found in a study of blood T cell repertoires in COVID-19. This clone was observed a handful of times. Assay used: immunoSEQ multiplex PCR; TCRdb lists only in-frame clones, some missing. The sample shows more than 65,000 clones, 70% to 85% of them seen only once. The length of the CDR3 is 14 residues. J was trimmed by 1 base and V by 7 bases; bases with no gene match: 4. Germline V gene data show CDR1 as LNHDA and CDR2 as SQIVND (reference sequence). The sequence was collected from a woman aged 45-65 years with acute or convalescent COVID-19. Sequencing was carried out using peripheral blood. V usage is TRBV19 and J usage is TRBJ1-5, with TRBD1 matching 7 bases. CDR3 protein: CASKMDRSNQPQHF. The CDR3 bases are TGTGCCAGTAAAATGGACAGGAGCAATCAGCCCCAGCATTTT.